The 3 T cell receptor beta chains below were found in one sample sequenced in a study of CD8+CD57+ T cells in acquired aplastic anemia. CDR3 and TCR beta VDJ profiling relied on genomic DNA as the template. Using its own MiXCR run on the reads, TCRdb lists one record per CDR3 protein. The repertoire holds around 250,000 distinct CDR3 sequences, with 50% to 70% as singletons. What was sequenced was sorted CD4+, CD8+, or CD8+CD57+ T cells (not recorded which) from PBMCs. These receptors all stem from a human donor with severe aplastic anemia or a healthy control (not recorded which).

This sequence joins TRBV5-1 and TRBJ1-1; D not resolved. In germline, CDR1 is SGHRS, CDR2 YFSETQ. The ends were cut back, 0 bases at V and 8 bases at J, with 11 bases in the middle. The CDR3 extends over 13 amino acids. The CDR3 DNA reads TGCGCCAGCAGCTTGGAACATGGAACGGAAGCTTTCTTT. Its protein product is CASSLEHGTEAFF.

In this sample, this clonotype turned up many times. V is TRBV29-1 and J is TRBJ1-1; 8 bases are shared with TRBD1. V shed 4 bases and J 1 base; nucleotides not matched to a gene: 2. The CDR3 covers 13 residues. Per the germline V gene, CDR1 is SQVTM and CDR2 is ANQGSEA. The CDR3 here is CSVAGQGNTEAFF. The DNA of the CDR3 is TGCAGCGTTGCCGGACAGGGGAACACTGAAGCTTTCTTT.

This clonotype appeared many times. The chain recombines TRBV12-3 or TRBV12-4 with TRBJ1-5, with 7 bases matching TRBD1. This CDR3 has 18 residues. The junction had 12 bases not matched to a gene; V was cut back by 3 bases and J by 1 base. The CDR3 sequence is CASSFQGQPMRSNQPQHF. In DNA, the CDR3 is TGTGCCAGCAGTTTCCAGGGACAGCCAATGAGGAGCAATCAGCCCCAGCATTTT.